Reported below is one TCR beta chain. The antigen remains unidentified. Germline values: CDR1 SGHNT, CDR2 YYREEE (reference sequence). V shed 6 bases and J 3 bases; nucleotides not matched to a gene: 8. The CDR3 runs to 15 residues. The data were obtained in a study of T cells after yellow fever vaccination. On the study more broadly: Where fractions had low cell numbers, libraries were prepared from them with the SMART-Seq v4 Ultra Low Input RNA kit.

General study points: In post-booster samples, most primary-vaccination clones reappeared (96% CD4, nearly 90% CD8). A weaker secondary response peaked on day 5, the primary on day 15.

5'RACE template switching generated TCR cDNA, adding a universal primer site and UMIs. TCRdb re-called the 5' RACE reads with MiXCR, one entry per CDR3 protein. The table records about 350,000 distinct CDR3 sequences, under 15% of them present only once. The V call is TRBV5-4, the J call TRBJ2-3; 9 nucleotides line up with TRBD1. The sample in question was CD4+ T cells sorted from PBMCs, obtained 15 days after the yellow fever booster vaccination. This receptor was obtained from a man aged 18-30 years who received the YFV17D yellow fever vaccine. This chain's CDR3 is CASTPGTGLTDTQYF. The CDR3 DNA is TGTGCCAGCACCCCCGGGACAGGGTTGACAGATACGCAGTATTTT.